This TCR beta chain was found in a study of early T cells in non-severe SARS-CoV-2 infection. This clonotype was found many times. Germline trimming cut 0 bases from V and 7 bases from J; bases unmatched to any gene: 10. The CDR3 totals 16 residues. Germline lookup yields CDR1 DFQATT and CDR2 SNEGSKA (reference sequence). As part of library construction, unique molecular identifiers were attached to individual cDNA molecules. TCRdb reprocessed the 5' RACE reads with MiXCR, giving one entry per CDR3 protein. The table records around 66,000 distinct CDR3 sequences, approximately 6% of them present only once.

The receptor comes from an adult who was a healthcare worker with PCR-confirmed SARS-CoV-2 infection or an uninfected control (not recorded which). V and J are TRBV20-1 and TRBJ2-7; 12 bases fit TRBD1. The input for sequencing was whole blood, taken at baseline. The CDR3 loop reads CSARDLPGQGASEQYF. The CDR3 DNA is TGCAGTGCTAGAGATCTTCCGGGACAGGGGGCGTCAGAGCAGTACTTC.